This T cell receptor beta chain came from a study of cytomegalovirus exposure and HLA in healthy donors. Study overall: Findings of an earlier analysis included 117 million unique TCR beta sequences from roughly 200 million T cells.

Per germline, CDR1 SGHTA and CDR2 FQGNSA. This CDR3 spans 16 amino acids. Trimming cost V 1 base and J 3 bases; bases outside gene matches: 6. Whole-study findings and limits: Some public TCRs appeared in many individuals, while most sequences were rare.

On this clone itself: The antigen is not known.

PCR employed 60 Vbeta and 13 Jbeta primers. Method: immunoSEQ multiplex PCR; TCRdb's copy keeps in-frame clones and lacks some. This table holds over 150,000 clones, about 76% found once. V usage is TRBV7-2 and J usage is TRBJ1-2, with 9 bases lining up with TRBD1. Sample: PBMCs. The receptor was derived from a middle-aged woman in good health and CMV-seropositive. The CDR3 DNA reads TGTGCCAGCAGCTTAGTGGGACAGGGAAGCGACTATGGCTACACCTTC. It translates to CASSLVGQGSDYGYTF. The full variable domain, in which reference TRBV7-2 and TRBJ1-2 provide the parts outside the CDR3, is GAGVSQSPSNKVTEKGKDVELRCDPISGHTALYWYRQSLGQGLEFLIYFQGNSAPDKSGLPSDRFSAERTGGSVSTLTIQRTQQEDSAVYLCASSLVGQGSDYGYTFGSGTRLTVV.